This T cell receptor beta chain is drawn from a study of persistence of HIV-infected CD4 T cells. On this clone: Its specificity is not known.

The libraries were made with immunoSEQ version 4 in survey mode. Data came from immunoSEQ multiplex PCR; TCRdb stores just in-frame clones and leaves some out. The sample lists more than 30,000 clones; around 80% were seen once. Cells were stimulated with CMV-infected fibroblast lysates at 10 ug/mL. Memory cells lacking CD40L and CD69 with high CD45RO were sorted. The CDR3 has 15 residues. The J segment lost 4 bases and the V segment lost 5 bases, leaving 8 bases of the junction unmatched. Germline assignment: CDR1 SGHRS and CDR2 YFSETQ. The TCR originated in an adult man with HIV who was CMV-seropositive. The sample in question was CD4+ T cells sorted from PBMCs after approximately 19-hour stimulation, obtained from a patient who received antiretroviral therapy. The genes are TRBV5-1 and TRBJ2-3; 9 bases are a match to TRBD1. The CDR3 spells CASRWDRESSDTQYF. The CDR3 DNA reads TGCGCCAGCAGGTGGGACAGGGAATCATCAGATACGCAGTATTTT. The full variable domain, its missing parts supplied by reference TRBV5-1 and TRBJ2-3, is KAGVTQTPRYLIKTRGQQVTLSCSPISGHRSVSWYQQTPGQGLQFLFEYFSETQRNKGNFPGRFSGRQFSNSRSEMNVSTLELGDSALYLCASRWDRESSDTQYFGPGTRLTVL.